Listed below are T cell receptor beta chains from one sample, sequenced in a study of CDR3 diversity in severe acne. In TCRdb, the PCR reads were re-called with MiXCR into one record per CDR3 protein. Counted here are 89,000 or so distinct CDR3 sequences, 45% to 50% occurring once; the ten biggest clones make up over 9.5%. The sequencing input was blood. These receptors were obtained from a male donor in good health, serving as a control. The CDR3 runs from the conserved cysteine through the conserved F or W.

TRBJ2-7,TRBV7-2,CASSLVRDLQAHSYEQYF
TRBJ2-7,TRBV24-1,CASSQGAGGSYEQYF
TRBJ1-2,TRBV20-1,CSARRSGTGWSGYTF
TRBJ1-1,TRBV19,CASSVGGGLHTEAFF
TRBJ2-5,TRBV5-1,CASSLVSSGQTQYF
TRBJ1-6,TRBV2,CASSDLSNSPLHF
TRBJ2-3,TRBV2,CASRRSPAGTQYF
TRBJ2-7,TRBV11-2,CASSLPPAAEQYF
TRBJ1-1,TRBV13,CASRTQAPAAFF
TRBJ1-1,TRBV15,CATSTTTTGEASF
TRBJ2-5,TRBV24-1,CASSLGIGVGETQYF
TRBJ1-1,TRBV19,CASSIGLGQGDTEAFF
TRBJ1-2,TRBV6-1,CASRIGGGLGGGYTF
TRBJ1-4,TRBV5-6,CASTGTGNEKLFF
TRBJ1-2,TRBV20-1,CSAREGQGGHGYTF
TRBJ1-4,TRBV6-5,CASSYSGGRLFF
TRBJ2-7,TRBV6-1,CASSTQGTYYEQYF
TRBJ2-5,TRBV6-1,CASSRTSGQETQYF
TRBJ1-2,TRBV19,CAARPPRNYGYTF
TRBJ1-1,TRBV3-1,CASSQDGRTEAFF
TRBJ2-2,TRBV11-3,CASSPQGDTGELFF
TRBJ1-5,TRBV30,CAWGTSSNQPQHF
TRBJ1-2,TRBV6-6,CASSYFVQGGGYTF
TRBJ1-1,TRBV10-3,CAISRDIQGQLAEAFF
TRBJ2-7,TRBV20-1,CSARVGTGPHGQYF
TRBJ2-7,TRBV7-6,CASSLSAGEGVGQYF
TRBJ1-2,TRBV19,CASTQGTGPPNYGYTF
TRBJ2-5,TRBV9,CASSVLGLAQETQYF
TRBJ2-7,TRBV5-1,CASSLGGGEQYF
TRBJ2-3,TRBV25-1,CASSLGLAGVADTQYF
TRBJ2-3,TRBV7-3,CASSLLAGSYNEQYF
TRBJ1-1,TRBV11-3,CASSLDSVNTEAFF
TRBJ1-1,TRBV6-5,CASSYSFFGTGGRSSTEAFF
TRBJ2-6,TRBV10-3,CAILEPGANVLTF
TRBJ1-2,TRBV5-5,CASSLGGDRGYTF
TRBJ1-1,TRBV14,CASSAVRGAGTEAFF
TRBJ2-7,TRBV2,CASSAVGGVTSYEQYF
TRBJ1-2,TRBV7-2,CASSYDDRGYGYTF
TRBJ2-7,TRBV7-9,CASSLQGGGASYEQYF
TRBJ1-2,TRBV19,CASSIIGGISYGYTF
-,TRBV7-9,CASSLGISSAINEQFF
TRBJ2-1,TRBV10-1,CASSEGNNEQFF
TRBJ2-3,TRBV29-1,CSGMAIGWDADTQYF
TRBJ2-7,TRBV10-1,CASSRGKGRGLKDYEQYF
TRBJ2-5,TRBV6-5,CASSQDLPRQAFPETQYF